Below, 30 T cell receptor beta chains from the same sample are listed, as sequenced in a study of OX40 agonist ivuxolimab in advanced cancers. Profiled with immunoSEQ multiplex PCR; TCRdb holds only in-frame clones, not every one. The table shows about 58,000 clones, with about 89% occurring only once. Here the sequenced sample was CD4+ or CD8+ T cells sorted from blood, taken in a trial of the OX40 agonist ivuxolimab. Receptors originate from an adult with an advanced solid tumor such as melanoma, head and neck, liver or kidney cancer.

The chain links TRBV6-5 to TRBJ1-3; D might be TRBD1 (5 bases). This CDR3 is built from 15 residues. Germline CDR1 reads MNHEY; CDR2 reads SVGAGI. The germline V and J ends were trimmed by 8 bases and 0 bases, with 14 bases remaining between them. The CDR3 coding sequence is TGTGCCAGCCTCACTAGGGGCCCCTCTGGAAACACCATATATTTT. Its protein is CASLTRGPSGNTIYF.

This clone was recorded once. The genes are TRBV4-1 and TRBJ2-3, with D possibly TRBD2 on 6 matching bases. Looked up from germline, CDR1 is MGHRA and CDR2 is YSYEKL. This CDR3 has 15 amino acids. The V and J ends lost 6 bases and 5 bases respectively, with 18 bases between them. The CDR3 is CASRENSGARDTQYF. In DNA, the CDR3 is TGCGCCAGCAGAGAGAATTCGGGAGCTCGAGATACGCAGTATTTT.

The chain links TRBV27 to TRBJ1-5; D unresolved. Trimming pared 3 bases from V and 0 bases from J, leaving 9 bases between. Germline CDR1 reads MNHEY; CDR2 reads SMNVEV (reference sequence). The CDR3 spans 15 residues. DNA for the CDR3: TGTGCCAGCAGTTTTACCCGATATAGCAATCAGCCCCAGCATTTT. Protein: CASSFTRYSNQPQHF.

The chain has TRBV10-2 and TRBJ2-2; TRBD2 might be the D (5 bases). Germline CDR1 is WSHSY and CDR2 is SAAADI. The V and J ends lost 6 bases and 2 bases respectively, with 13 bases between them. The CDR3 has 15 amino acids. Here the CDR3 DNA reads TGCGCCAGCAGGCCGGGGATCATAAACACCGGGGAGCTGTTTTTT. Encoded protein: CASRPGIINTGELFF.

This clone was recorded a few times. The chain is built from TRBV19 and TRBJ2-2; D gene uncertain. V gave up 5 bases and J gave up 6 bases, with 16 bases separating them. The germline CDR1 and CDR2 sequences are LNHDA and SQIVND (reference sequence). The CDR3 length is 15 residues. CDR3 in DNA: TGTGCCAGTAGTCCCCAGACCTTAGCCCCCGGGGAGCTGTTTTTT. Its translation is CASSPQTLAPGELFF.

The genes are TRBV29-1 and TRBJ1-2; no clear D gene. Trimming removed 4 bases from V and 7 bases from J, with 16 bases in between. CDR1 is SQVTM, CDR2 ANQGSEA, per germline. CDR3 length equals 13 residues. In DNA, the CDR3 is TGCAGCGTTGGGGCACCGGGAGGTTTTGGCTACACCTTC. Translated, it gives CSVGAPGGFGYTF. Together with reference TRBV29-1 and TRBJ1-2, the CDR3 gives the full variable domain: SAVISQKPSRDICQRGTSLTIQCQVDSQVTMMFWYRQQPGQSLTLIATANQGSEATYESGFVIDKFPISRPNLTFSTLTVSNMSPEDSSIYLCSVGAPGGFGYTFGSGTRLTVV.

The rearrangement joins TRBV5-6 to TRBJ1-5; 9 bases line up with TRBD1. Trimming at V came to 4 bases and at J to 1 base, leaving 6 bases not matched to a gene. Germline CDR1 SGHDT, CDR2 YYEEEE. The CDR3 contains 16 residues. CDR3 residues: CASSVGTGLSNQPQHF. The CDR3 nucleotides read TGTGCCAGCAGCGTCGGGACAGGGTTGAGCAATCAGCCCCAGCATTTT. Based on the CDR3 plus reference TRBV5-6 and TRBJ1-5, the full variable domain is DAGVTQSPTHLIKTRGQQVTLRCSPKSGHDTVSWYQQALGQGPQFIFQYYEEEERQRGNFPDRFSGHQFPNYSSELNVNALLLGDSALYLCASSVGTGLSNQPQHFGDGTRLSIL.

This CDR3 reads CASSVSVSTNTGELFF. The CDR3 DNA is TGTGCCAGCAGCGTGAGTGTCTCTACGAACACCGGGGAGCTGTTTTTT. The J gene is TRBJ2-2, the V gene TRBV9; no clear D. With 2 bases removed from V and 0 bases from J, the gap between germline ends came to 11 bases. Germline CDR1 and CDR2: SGDLS and YYNGEE. The CDR3 contains 16 residues.

A few counts support this clone. The gene calls are TRBV5-6 and TRBJ2-5; TRBD2 might be the D (6 bases). V shed 2 bases and J shed 5 bases, with 16 bases lying between them. This CDR3 has 15 amino acids. Germline loops: CDR1 SGHDT, CDR2 YYEEEE. The DNA for the CDR3 is TGTGCCAGCAGCTTAGGGACTTACTCCGGGGAGACCCAGTACTTC. Residues: CASSLGTYSGETQYF. The whole variable domain, remainder taken from reference TRBV5-6 and TRBJ2-5, is DAGVTQSPTHLIKTRGQQVTLRCSPKSGHDTVSWYQQALGQGPQFIFQYYEEEERQRGNFPDRFSGHQFPNYSSELNVNALLLGDSALYLCASSLGTYSGETQYFGPGTRLLVL.

The genes are TRBV7-9 and TRBJ2-6, with D maybe TRBD1 (6 bases). Germline loops: CDR1 SEHNR, CDR2 FQNEAQ (reference sequence). The V gene lost 5 bases and the J gene lost 1 base, with 15 bases spanning the gap. This CDR3 has 17 residues. CDR3 coding DNA: TGTGCCAGCAGCCCTTATTTCACAGGGTCTGGGGCCAACGTCCTGACTTTC. The encoded protein is CASSPYFTGSGANVLTF.

This chain joins TRBV5-4 and TRBJ2-7; TRBD2 matches at 13 bases. Unmatched junction bases numbered 1, after V lost 0 bases and J lost 7 bases. The CDR3 loop spans 14 amino acids. CDR1 SGHNT and CDR2 YYREEE come from the germline V gene (reference sequence). CDR3 amino acids: CASSLEGLAGEQYF. CDR3 nucleotides: TGTGCCAGCAGCTTGGAGGGACTAGCGGGAGAGCAGTACTTC.

The chain combines TRBV14 with TRBJ2-3; tentatively, D is TRBD2 (5 bases). The V end was cut by 0 bases, the J end by 5 bases, with 9 bases between. Germline CDR1 is SGHDN and CDR2 is FVKESK. The CDR3 length is 14 residues. CDR3 nucleotide sequence: TGTGCCAGCAGCCAAGATCTTGGAGGAGATACGCAGTATTTT. This codes for CASSQDLGGDTQYF.

V gene TRBV4-2 combines with J gene TRBJ1-1; D gene uncertain. The CDR3 extends over 13 amino acids. Germline V lookup: CDR1 LGHNA, CDR2 YNFKEQ. The V end was cut by 2 bases, the J end by 8 bases, with 12 bases between. This chain's CDR3 is CASSQTVEREAFF. CDR3 coding DNA: TGTGCCAGCAGCCAAACGGTAGAACGGGAAGCTTTCTTT.

This rearrangement joins TRBV5-5 to TRBJ2-1, with TRBD1 identical over 8 bases. Germline V gene sequence: CDR1 SGHKS, CDR2 YYEKEE (reference sequence). V dropped 0 bases and J dropped 5; count of bases not matched to a gene: 10. CDR3 length equals 17 residues. CDR3 residues: CASSLGTGSGLNNEQFF. CDR3 bases: TGTGCCAGCAGCTTGGGGACAGGGAGCGGGCTGAACAATGAGCAGTTCTTC.

V is TRBV7-8 and J is TRBJ2-1, with no clear D. The length of the CDR3 is 15 residues. V lost 2 bases, J lost 8 bases, and 16 bases lay in between. Per the germline V gene, CDR1 is SGHVS and CDR2 is FQNEAQ. The CDR3 here is CASSLSSRIRDEQFF. DNA of the CDR3: TGTGCCAGCAGCTTATCGAGCCGAATTCGCGATGAGCAGTTCTTC.

The chain has TRBV6-5 and TRBJ2-1; no definite D call. Trimming stripped 8 bases from V and 8 bases from J, with 19 bases between. The CDR3 consists of 14 residues. The germline V gene has CDR1 MNHEY and CDR2 SVGAGI. CDR3 residues: CASAQEVSFDEQFF. The CDR3 nucleotides are TGTGCCAGCGCGCAAGAAGTAAGTTTCGATGAGCAGTTCTTC.

The gene calls are TRBV9 and TRBJ1-3, with 8 positions matching TRBD1. Trimming at V came to 4 bases and at J to 4 bases, leaving 7 bases not matched to a gene. This CDR3 is built from 15 residues. The germline V gene encodes CDR1 SGDLS and CDR2 YYNGEE. The CDR3 loop reads CASSMTGTGGNTIYF. Written as DNA, the CDR3 is TGTGCCAGCAGCATGACCGGGACAGGAGGAAACACCATATATTTT.

This chain connects TRBV7-2 to TRBJ2-3; D is undetermined. Germline lookup yields CDR1 SGHTA and CDR2 FQGNSA. The V gene lost 7 bases and the J gene lost 4 bases, with 27 bases spanning the gap. This CDR3 comprises 18 residues. The CDR3 reads CASKLRFYGPDPADTQYF. The CDR3 DNA reads TGTGCCAGCAAGCTTAGATTTTACGGACCCGACCCCGCAGATACGCAGTATTTT.

This chain links TRBV6-1 with TRBJ2-7, with 8 bases aligning to TRBD1. The germline V gene encodes CDR1 MNHNS and CDR2 SASEGT. The CDR3 contains 16 residues. The trim removed 2 bases at V and 3 bases at J, leaving 9 bases unmatched. CDR3 loop: CASSERPGQVNYEQYF. Here the CDR3 DNA reads TGTGCCAGCAGTGAAAGGCCGGGACAGGTCAACTACGAGCAGTACTTC.

This rearrangement joins TRBV30 to TRBJ2-7, with 7 bases fitting TRBD1. J lost 4 bases, V lost 1 base, and 7 bases had no gene match. Germline V CDR1 and CDR2: GTSNPN, SVGIG (reference sequence). This CDR3 has 14 amino acids. The CDR3 is CAWSATGAGYEQYF. The CDR3 DNA is TGTGCCTGGAGTGCCACAGGGGCCGGGTACGAGCAGTACTTC.

V and J are TRBV7-2 and TRBJ2-3; D not certain. The CDR3 has 17 amino acids. CDR1 is SGHTA and CDR2 is FQGNSA in the germline V gene. Trimming pared 3 bases from V and 4 bases from J, leaving 20 bases between. The chain's CDR3 is CASSFIRYPAFSDTQYF. CDR3 nucleotide sequence: TGTGCCAGCAGCTTTATTCGCTACCCTGCTTTTTCAGATACGCAGTATTTT.

The rearrangement links TRBV5-6 to TRBJ2-7; D may match TRBD1 or TRBD2 (5 bases each). The V gene lost 4 bases and the J gene lost 4 bases, with 12 bases spanning the gap. CDR3 length: 13 amino acids. Germline V gene sequence: CDR1 SGHDT, CDR2 YYEEEE. As DNA, the CDR3 is TGTGCCAGCAGCCCGGGACCGGGATACGAGCAGTACGTC. It yields the protein CASSPGPGYEQYV.

The genes are TRBV27 and TRBJ1-2; TRBD1 agrees at 7 bases. Germline V gives CDR1 MNHEY, CDR2 SMNVEV (reference sequence). V shed 5 bases, J shed 2 bases, and the junction held 2 bases outside the gene matches. This CDR3 comprises 13 residues. The CDR3 here is CASSIQGNYGYTF. CDR3 DNA sequence: TGTGCCAGCAGTATACAGGGGAACTATGGCTACACCTTC.

This chain connects TRBV9 to TRBJ2-7, with D possibly matching TRBD1 (6 bases). CDR3 length: 15 amino acids. Trimming removed 0 bases from V and 1 base from J, with 11 bases in between. Looked up from germline, CDR1 is SGDLS and CDR2 is YYNGEE. CDR3: CASSVEGTRSYEQYV. CDR3 nucleotide sequence: TGTGCCAGCAGCGTAGAGGGGACACGGTCCTACGAGCAGTACGTC.

V is TRBV5-3 and J is TRBJ2-3; unclear D gene. TRBV5-3 is recorded as an ORF, its role being uncertain. The CDR3 has 12 amino acids. The V gene lost 4 bases and the J gene lost 0 bases, with 3 bases spanning the gap. The CDR3 nucleotides are TGTGCCAGAAGCCTTAGCACAGATACGCAGTATTTT. This translates into CARSLSTDTQYF.

The rearrangement links TRBV5-6 to TRBJ2-6; D remains unclear. The CDR3 has 13 residues. The germline CDR1 and CDR2 sequences are SGHDT and YYEEEE. V was cut by 3 bases and J by 5 bases, with 6 bases left in between. CDR3 amino acids: CASSWMRANVLTF. For the CDR3, the DNA is TGTGCCAGCAGCTGGATGAGGGCCAACGTCCTGACTTTC. Combining the CDR3 with reference TRBV5-6 and TRBJ2-6 gives the whole variable domain DAGVTQSPTHLIKTRGQQVTLRCSPKSGHDTVSWYQQALGQGPQFIFQYYEEEERQRGNFPDRFSGHQFPNYSSELNVNALLLGDSALYLCASSWMRANVLTFGAGSRLTVL.

The chain is built from TRBV9 and TRBJ2-1; either TRBD1 or TRBD2 may supply D (6 bases each). The CDR3 spans 18 residues. Trimming pared 0 bases from V and 6 bases from J, leaving 22 bases between. The germline V gene has CDR1 SGDLS and CDR2 YYNGEE. CDR3 sequence reads: CASSVGGASTHVGNEQFF. Here the CDR3 DNA reads TGTGCCAGCAGCGTAGGGGGGGCATCGACTCATGTGGGCAATGAGCAGTTCTTC.

The chain employs TRBV11-2 and TRBJ2-3; 8 positions agree with TRBD1. Germline V lookup: CDR1 SGHAT, CDR2 FQNNGV. The CDR3 loop spans 17 amino acids. V shed 2 bases, J shed 3 bases, and the junction held 10 bases outside the gene matches. CDR3 residues: CASSLTRGQGRTDTQYF. The CDR3 DNA follows: TGTGCCAGCAGCTTAACTCGAGGACAGGGCCGAACAGATACGCAGTATTTT. Supplemented by reference TRBV11-2 and TRBJ2-3, the full variable domain reads EAGVAQSPRYKIIEKRQSVAFWCNPISGHATLYWYQQILGQGPKLLIQFQNNGVVDDSQLPKDRFSAERLKGVDSTLKIQPAKLEDSAVYLCASSLTRGQGRTDTQYFGPGTRLTVL.

The chain combines TRBV28 with TRBJ2-1; D remains unclear. Trimming stripped 6 bases from V and 2 bases from J, with 11 bases between. The length of the CDR3 is 14 residues. Looked up from germline, CDR1 is MDHEN and CDR2 is SYDVKM. The chain's CDR3 is CASRTRGPYNEQFF. CDR3 nucleotides: TGTGCCAGCAGAACGCGTGGACCCTACAATGAGCAGTTCTTC.

The V gene is TRBV27, the J gene TRBJ2-1; the D call may be TRBD1 or TRBD2 (5 bases each). Germline loops: CDR1 MNHEY, CDR2 SMNVEV (reference sequence). V lost 3 bases, J lost 10 bases, and 19 bases lay in between. The CDR3 sequence is 15 residues long. CDR3 sequence (DNA): TGTGCCAGCAGTTTCATTCCGGGGCCCTCGTACGAGCAGTTCTTC. It translates to CASSFIPGPSYEQFF.